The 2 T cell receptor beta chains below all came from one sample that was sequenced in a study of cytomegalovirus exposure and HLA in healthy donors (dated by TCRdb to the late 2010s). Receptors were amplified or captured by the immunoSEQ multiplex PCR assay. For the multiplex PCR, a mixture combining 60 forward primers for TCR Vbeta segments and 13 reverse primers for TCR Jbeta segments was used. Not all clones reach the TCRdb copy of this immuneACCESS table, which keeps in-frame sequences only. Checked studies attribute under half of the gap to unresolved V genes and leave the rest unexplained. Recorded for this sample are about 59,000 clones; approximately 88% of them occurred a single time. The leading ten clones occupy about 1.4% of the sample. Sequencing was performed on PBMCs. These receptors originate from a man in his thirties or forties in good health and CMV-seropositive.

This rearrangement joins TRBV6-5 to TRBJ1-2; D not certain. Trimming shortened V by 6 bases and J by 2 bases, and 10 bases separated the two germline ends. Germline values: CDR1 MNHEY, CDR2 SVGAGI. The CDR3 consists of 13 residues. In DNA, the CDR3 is TGTGCCAGCAGCCCTACCATAAACTATGGCTACACCTTC. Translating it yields CASSPTINYGYTF.

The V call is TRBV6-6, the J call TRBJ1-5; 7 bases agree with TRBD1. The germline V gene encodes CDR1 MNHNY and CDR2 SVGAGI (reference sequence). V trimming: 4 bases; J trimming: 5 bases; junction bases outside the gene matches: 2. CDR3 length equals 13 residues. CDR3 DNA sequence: TGTGCCAGCAGTTCAGACAGGGATCAGCCCCAGCATTTT. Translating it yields CASSSDRDQPQHF.